This T cell receptor beta chain was profiled in a study of regulatory T cells in long-lasting Graves disease. With iRepertoire HTBI primers and Arm-PCR of CDR3 regions, TCR beta libraries were built. TCRdb analysed the multiplex PCR reads with MiXCR anew, one entry per CDR3 protein. The sample contains 350,000 to 400,000 distinct CDR3 sequences, around 15% of which appear only once. Stated time point: newly diagnosed GD, antithyroid drugs for less than 3 months. The TCR library was made from RNA that had been extracted from PBMCs in TRIzol. This clonotype came up many times. Relative to the germline gene, one junction end is altered; a read error may explain this. The same data also went into a second study, on T cells in Graves' hyperthyroidism and ophthalmopathy.

The sample was peripheral blood mononuclear cells (PBMCs), taken at new diagnosis, from a patient treated with antithyroid drugs. The sequence came from a woman between 18 and 29 years old with Graves disease.

The CDR3 DNA sequence: TGCGCCAGCAGCTTAGTAGGGGGCGGCTATGGCTACACCTTC. It codes for CASSLVGGGYGYTF. V gene TRBV5-5 combines with J gene TRBJ1-2, with 7 bases identical to TRBD1. The CDR3 runs 14 residues. Per germline, CDR1 SGHKS and CDR2 YYEKEE (reference sequence). The entire variable domain, with the rest obtained from reference TRBV5-5 and TRBJ1-2, is as follows: DAGVTQSPTHLIKTRGQQVTLRCSPISGHKSVSWYQQVLGQGPQFIFQYYEKEERGRGNFPDRFSARQFPNYSSELNVNALLLGDSALYLCASSLVGGGYGYTFGSGTRLTVV.